The rows below give T cell receptor beta chains drawn from one sample of a study of HIV-infected children after antiretroviral therapy interruption. From the 3' RACE reads, TCRdb called clonotypes with MiXCR, one entry per CDR3 protein. The data show about 89,000 distinct CDR3 sequences, with less than 7% seen just once and roughly 1% held by the top ten. The source was CD45RA+ CD4+ T cells from PBMCs, pooled from several time points, collected from a donor given antiretroviral therapy, either interrupted or continuous. Receptor source: a pool of human donors with HIV. CDR3s include the opening cysteine and the closing phenylalanine or tryptophan. The order of the fields is D gene, V gene, J gene, clone size, CDR3 DNA, CDR3 protein. The D gene is left open where the match is weak. Size tells how often a clone was seen (once, few, many) or the class of an expanded clone, and some rows leave it out.

>TRBD1|TRBV5-1|TRBJ2-4|few
TGCGCCAGCAGCCCTCGGGACTTCACAACAGGGGGCAACATTCAGTACTTC
CASSPRDFTTGGNIQYF
>-|TRBV21-1|TRBJ2-1|many
TGTGCCAGCAGCAAAATGGGGGGGCAGGGGGCCAACAATGAGCAGTTCTTC
CASSKMGGQGANNEQFF
>TRBD1|TRBV19|TRBJ2-1|few
TGTGCCAGCCGAACCGGGACAGGGGGTCGGGAGCAGTTCTTC
CASRTGTGGREQFF
>-|TRBV18|TRBJ1-4|few
TGTGCCAGCTCACCACGCACGGAAGAAAAACTGTTTTTT
CASSPRTEEKLFF
>-|TRBV30|TRBJ1-6|many
TGTGCCTGGAGTTTAAGCCGAAAAAATAATTCACCCCTCCACTTT
CAWSLSRKNNSPLHF
>-|TRBV12-3/TRBV12-4|TRBJ2-4|many
TGTGCCAGCAGTTTGGCCGGGTTAGCCAAAAACATTCAGTACTTC
CASSLAGLAKNIQYF
>-|TRBV27|TRBJ2-7|-
TGTGCCAGCAGTTTGCACGACCGAATGGAGCAGTACTTC
CASSLHDRMEQYF
>-|TRBV19|TRBJ2-1|-
TGTGCCAGTAGGCAGGGACCGGGTGAGCAGTTCTTC
CASRQGPGEQFF
>-|TRBV7-2|TRBJ2-5|few
TGTGCCAGCAGCTTAGCCATCCAAGAGACCCAGTACTTC
CASSLAIQETQYF
>-|TRBV5-1|TRBJ1-1|-
TGCGCCAGCAGCTTGGTGCAAAAGAACACTGAAGCTTTCTTT
CASSLVQKNTEAFF
>-|TRBV2|TRBJ2-3|many
TGTGCCAGCAACCGAGTAACAGGCACAGATACGCAGTATTTT
CASNRVTGTDTQYF
>-|TRBV6-5|TRBJ1-3|many
TGTGCCAGCAGTTACTCGGACAGCTTCTCTGGAAACACCATATATTTT
CASSYSDSFSGNTIYF
>-|TRBV5-4|TRBJ2-1|many
TGTGCCAGCAGCTTGGCGGGAGTAAATGAGCAGTTCTTC
CASSLAGVNEQFF
>-|TRBV18|TRBJ1-2|many
TGTGCCAGCTCACTAGACGAGACTAACTATGGCTACACCTTC
CASSLDETNYGYTF
>TRBD1|TRBV6-5|TRBJ2-5|many
TGTGCCAGCAGTGCCTTTCAGGGGGCGCGGGACACCCAGTACTTT
CASSAFQGARDTQYF
>TRBD1|TRBV28|TRBJ1-1|-
TGTGCCATCGACAGGGGCTCTGAAGCTTTCTTT
CAIDRGSEAFF
>-|TRBV11-2|TRBJ2-1|many
TGTGCCAGCAGCTTACTAGAGACAGAAGTTCCCTACAATGAGCAGTTCTTC
CASSLLETEVPYNEQFF
>TRBD1|TRBV19|TRBJ1-4|many
TGTGCCAGTATCCGGGACAGCCTAGCAACTAATGAAAAACTGTTTTTT
CASIRDSLATNEKLFF
>TRBD1|TRBV29-1|TRBJ2-7|many
TGCAGCGTTTGGGACAGTCGGGACTACGAGCAGTACTTC
CSVWDSRDYEQYF
>TRBD1|TRBV10-1|TRBJ2-7|many
TGCGCCAGCAGCGACAGGGACGACTACGAGCAGTACTTC
CASSDRDDYEQYF
>-|TRBV19|TRBJ2-3|few
TGTGCCAGTAGTAACCGCGGGAGCACAGATACGCAGTATTTT
CASSNRGSTDTQYF
>TRBD1|TRBV2|TRBJ2-7|-
TGTGCCAGCAGAGAGGACAGGAACGAGCAGTACTTC
CASREDRNEQYF
>-|TRBV27|TRBJ2-4|few
TGTGCCAGCTCGACAGTCGGCAAAAACATTCAGTACTTC
CASSTVGKNIQYF
>-|TRBV19|TRBJ1-2|many
TGTGCCAGTAGAAGGCAGACTAACTATGGCTACACCTTC
CASRRQTNYGYTF
>-|TRBV20-1|TRBJ2-7|many
TGCAGTGCTAGGGCCGATTATTACGAGCAGTACTTC
CSARADYYEQYF
>-|TRBV5-8|TRBJ2-4|many
TGTGCCAGCAGCTTGGGTCTCAACACACCAAACATTCAGTACTTC
CASSLGLNTPNIQYF
>-|TRBV29-1|TRBJ1-1|-
TGCAGCGCTGGGACACGAAACACTGAAGCTTTCTTT
CSAGTRNTEAFF
>TRBD1|TRBV19|TRBJ1-6|many
TGTGCCAGTAGAAGGGACAGTTATAATTCACCCCTCCACTTT
CASRRDSYNSPLHF
>TRBD1|TRBV30|TRBJ1-6|many
TGTGCCTCAACAGGGGTGGGTAGTTCACCCCTCCACTTT
CASTGVGSSPLHF
>TRBD2|TRBV3-1|TRBJ2-7|many
TGTGCCAGCAGCCAACGGGGGGGTTACGAGCAGTACTTC
CASSQRGGYEQYF
>TRBD1|TRBV10-3|TRBJ1-2|many
TGTGCCATCAGTAGGAGTCAGGGGGCCGGCGGCTACACCTTC
CAISRSQGAGGYTF
>-|TRBV2|TRBJ2-3|-
TGTGCCAGCAATTTGGATCTACAGGACTACACAGATACGCAGTATTTT
CASNLDLQDYTDTQYF
>-|TRBV19|TRBJ2-7|many
TGTGCCAGTAGTATAGAGTGGGGGAGCCTTCGGAACGAGCAGTACTTC
CASSIEWGSLRNEQYF
>-|TRBV10-3|TRBJ1-1|few
TGTGCCATCATGTCCGGGCCGTCAGCTGAAGCTTTCTTT
CAIMSGPSAEAFF
>TRBD1|TRBV20-1|TRBJ2-7|many
TGCAGTGCTAGAATAAAATCCGGGACAGGGATCTACGAGCAGTACTTC
CSARIKSGTGIYEQYF
>-|TRBV19|TRBJ1-5|few
TGTGCCAGTAGTATAGGGGCTGGGCTTGATCAGCCCCAGCATTTT
CASSIGAGLDQPQHF
>TRBD1|TRBV7-8|TRBJ2-7|many
TGTGCCAGCAGCGAAAGACAGGGGAACTACGAGCAGTACTTC
CASSERQGNYEQYF